This T cell receptor beta chain was captured by sequencing in a study of post-analysis software for immune sequencing data. The wider study: Relapsing-remitting, secondary progressive and progressive-relapsing courses of multiple sclerosis were included.

Study-level findings and limits: The study found TRBV5-6, TRBV5-1 and TRBV20-1 among a handful of TRBV segments more frequent in patients than controls. The study found significantly lower normalized Chao1 diversity in multiple sclerosis patients than in controls.

Unique molecular identifiers were built into the TCR beta cDNA libraries. In TCRdb, the PCR reads were re-called with MiXCR into one record per CDR3 protein. The data contain about 770,000 distinct CDR3 sequences, about half of them singletons. Germline V lookup: CDR1 SGDLS, CDR2 YYNGEE. Trimming stripped 0 bases from V and 5 bases from J, with 8 bases between. The CDR3 length is 13 residues. On this clonotype itself: Its antigen is unidentified.

The chain joins TRBV9 to TRBJ2-5, with D unresolved. The sequenced material came from blood. This TCR came from a girl aged 5 to 17 with multiple sclerosis. The CDR3 DNA reads TGTGCCAGCAGCGTAGCAGTCCTCGAGACCCAGTACTTC. Its protein is CASSVAVLETQYF.